The 30 T cell receptor beta chains below come from one sample, sequenced in a study of cytomegalovirus exposure and HLA in healthy donors. Primers for the PCR totalled 60 Vbeta and 13 Jbeta. Only in-frame clones appear in the TCRdb table, and some are missing; sequencing was by immunoSEQ multiplex PCR. Of around 170,000 clones listed, approximately 88% are singletons. The material sequenced was PBMCs. The receptors here all came from a woman aged 45-60 years in good health and CMV-seropositive.

A remark on this clone: Compared with germline, one end of the junction differs, possibly owing to a read error. The genes are TRBV7-7 and TRBJ2-3; D ambiguous. Germline-derived CDR1 and CDR2 are SSHAT and FNYEAQ (reference sequence). The length of the CDR3 is 14 residues. For the CDR3, the DNA is TGTGCTAGCAGCTCAGGCTCGCCCCCAGATACGCAGTATTTT. Translation gives CASSSGSPPDTQYF. Together with reference TRBV7-7 and TRBJ2-3, the CDR3 gives the full variable domain: GAGVSQSPRYKVTKRGQDVTLRCDPISSHATLYWYQQALGQGPEFLTYFNYEAQPDKSGLPSDRFSAERPEGSISTLTIQRTEQRDSAMYRCASSSGSPPDTQYFGPGTRLTVL.

The rearrangement uses TRBV27 and TRBJ2-3; TRBD1 agrees at 9 bases. This CDR3 contains 13 residues. With V trimmed by 4 bases and J by 8 bases, 4 bases remained unmatched. Germline V gene sequence: CDR1 MNHEY, CDR2 SMNVEV (reference sequence). CDR3 sequence: CASSWTGVGTQYF. CDR3 coding DNA: TGTGCCAGCAGTTGGACAGGGGTGGGTACGCAGTATTTT.

Remarks on this clone: A junction boundary mismatches the germline segment, possibly from a read error. The chain carries TRBV7-7 and TRBJ2-5; 8 nucleotides agree with TRBD1. This CDR3 comprises 14 residues. In germline, CDR1 is SSHAT, CDR2 FNYEAQ (reference sequence). CDR3 region: CASSLAGGRETQYF. CDR3 nucleotide sequence: TGTGCTAGCAGCTTAGCAGGGGGCAGGGAGACCCAGTACTTC.

The chain recombines TRBV9 with TRBJ2-2; the match to TRBD1 covers 10 bases. The germline V gene encodes CDR1 SGDLS and CDR2 YYNGEE. Trimming took 3 bases from V and 6 from J; bases not matched to a gene: 5. The CDR3 covers 15 residues. CDR3 sequence reads: CASSALGTGAGELFF. In nucleotides, the CDR3 is TGTGCCAGCAGCGCCTTAGGGACAGGGGCCGGGGAGCTGTTTTTT.

The J gene is TRBJ1-2, the V gene TRBV7-8; D may be TRBD1 (6 bases). The CDR3 loop spans 13 amino acids. The germline V and J ends were trimmed by 3 bases and 4 bases, with 9 bases remaining between them. The germline V gene encodes CDR1 SGHVS and CDR2 FQNEAQ. The CDR3 is CASSLDSSYGYTF. CDR3 nucleotides: TGTGCCAGCAGCTTGGACAGTTCCTATGGCTACACCTTC.

This chain connects TRBV28 to TRBJ1-3; 8 bases line up with TRBD1. CDR1 MDHEN and CDR2 SYDVKM come from the germline V gene. This CDR3 is 15 amino acids long. The trim removed 2 bases at V and 7 bases at J, leaving 7 bases unmatched. The CDR3 protein is CASSLMGAGGNTIYF. In DNA, the CDR3 is TGTGCCAGCAGTTTAATGGGGGCAGGGGGCAACACCATATATTTT.

This clone was picked up one time. V is TRBV7-2 and J is TRBJ1-2; the D gene is possibly TRBD1 (5 bases). Germline CDR1 reads SGHTA; CDR2 reads FQGNSA. The CDR3 spans 13 residues. Deletions cut 5 bases from V and 8 bases from J, with 15 bases between. The CDR3: CASSLKDITGYTF. The CDR3 DNA follows: TGTGCCAGCAGCCTAAAGGACATCACAGGCTACACCTTC. Drawing the rest from reference TRBV7-2 and TRBJ1-2, the complete variable domain is GAGVSQSPSNKVTEKGKDVELRCDPISGHTALYWYRQSLGQGLEFLIYFQGNSAPDKSGLPSDRFSAERTGGSVSTLTIQRTQQEDSAVYLCASSLKDITGYTFGSGTRLTVV.

The CDR3 DNA reads as TGTGCCAGTAGTATGAGTACAGTCTGGGCCTACGAGCAGTACTTC. It specifies CASSMSTVWAYEQYF. The V call is TRBV19, the J call TRBJ2-7; D gene ambiguous. Trimming cost V 3 bases and J 2 bases, with 14 bases left between them. CDR3 length: 15 residues. Germline CDR1 is LNHDA and CDR2 is SQIVND (reference sequence).

The V and J genes are TRBV2 and TRBJ1-1; perhaps TRBD1 as D (5 bases). The germline CDR1 and CDR2 sequences are SNHLY and FYNNEI. The CDR3 consists of 13 residues. V lost 4 bases to trimming and J lost 4 bases, with 10 bases between them. The DNA for the CDR3 is TGTGCCAGCAGTGCCGCAGGGTTCACTGAAGCTTTCTTT. This encodes CASSAAGFTEAFF.

The V call is TRBV6-5, the J call TRBJ1-1; tentatively, D is TRBD1 (5 bases). The CDR3 is 11 amino acids. Germline CDR1 MNHEY, CDR2 SVGAGI. V was clipped by 7 bases and J by 11 bases, with 14 bases between them. The CDR3 is CASKGMAGAFF. In nucleotides, the CDR3 is TGTGCCAGCAAGGGGATGGCGGGGGCTTTCTTT.

This sequence joins TRBV11-3 and TRBJ1-3; the D is unclear. This CDR3 spans 16 amino acids. CDR1 is SGHNT, CDR2 YENEEA, per germline. V lost 1 base to trimming and J lost 0 bases, with 10 bases between them. The CDR3 loop is CASSLVGTYSGNTIYF. The CDR3 region has the DNA TGTGCCAGCAGCTTAGTGGGCACCTACTCTGGAAACACCATATATTTT.

The rearrangement links TRBV6-6 to TRBJ2-7; 10 positions match TRBD2. The trim removed 4 bases at V and 4 bases at J, leaving 1 base unmatched. The germline CDR1 and CDR2 sequences are MNHNY and SVGAGI (reference sequence). This CDR3 contains 13 residues. The CDR3 reads CASSWTSGYEQYF. DNA for the CDR3: TGTGCCAGCAGTTGGACTAGCGGTTACGAGCAGTACTTC.

This chain connects TRBV18 to TRBJ1-5; 7 positions agree with TRBD1. J lost 3 bases, V lost 3 bases, and 5 bases had no gene match. The germline CDR1 and CDR2 sequences are KGHSH and LQKENI. This CDR3 has 15 amino acids. The CDR3 region is CASSPQGGTNQPQHF. The CDR3 DNA is TGTGCCAGCTCACCTCAGGGGGGTACCAATCAGCCCCAGCATTTT.

This sequence joins TRBV5-6 and TRBJ2-2; D possibly corresponds to TRBD1 (6 bases). Deletions cut 4 bases from V and 6 bases from J, with 13 bases between. The CDR3 sequence is 14 residues long. CDR1 SGHDT and CDR2 YYEEEE come from the germline V gene. The CDR3 nucleotides are TGTGCCAGCAGCCGTTGGACAGTTCCCGGGGAGCTGTTTTTT. Protein sequence: CASSRWTVPGELFF.

The CDR3 bases are TGTGCCAGCAGCGTAGCTAGGTCAGCACAAGATACGCAGTATTTT. It specifies CASSVARSAQDTQYF. This chain connects TRBV9 to TRBJ2-3; D remains unclear. CDR1 SGDLS and CDR2 YYNGEE come from the germline V gene. The CDR3 loop spans 15 amino acids. V dropped 0 bases and J dropped 5 bases, with 13 bases sitting between them.

This rearrangement joins TRBV19 to TRBJ2-2, with TRBD2 matching 9 bases. The CDR3 is 14 residues long. V lost 8 bases to trimming and J lost 7 bases; unmatched junction nucleotides: 8. Germline V gene sequence: CDR1 LNHDA, CDR2 SQIVND (reference sequence). This CDR3 is CASAAGGRGGELFF. CDR3 DNA sequence: TGTGCCAGTGCCGCGGGGGGGCGGGGCGGGGAGCTGTTTTTT.

This chain connects TRBV27 to TRBJ1-5, with 8 bases fitting TRBD1. Germline CDR1 and CDR2: MNHEY and SMNVEV (reference sequence). The CDR3 is made up of 17 amino acids. J was trimmed by 0 bases and V by 7 bases; bases with no gene match: 11. The chain's CDR3 is CASIFGQGSISNQPQHF. The CDR3 coding sequence is TGTGCCAGCATCTTCGGACAGGGCTCAATTAGCAATCAGCCCCAGCATTTT.

This clone was recorded a few times. J is TRBJ2-7 and V is TRBV30; possibly TRBD2 for D (6 bases). V shed 4 bases and J shed 3 bases, with 16 bases lying between them. From germline, CDR1 is GTSNPN and CDR2 SVGIG (reference sequence). The CDR3 is made up of 14 amino acids. Here the CDR3 DNA reads TGTGCCTGGACGGGTGTCGGGAGATTCTACGAGCAGTACTTC. Translated, it gives CAWTGVGRFYEQYF.

V is TRBV19 and J is TRBJ2-3; 11 bases agree with TRBD2. This CDR3 region has 15 residues. V dropped 4 bases and J dropped 2; count of bases not matched to a gene: 2. Per the germline V gene, CDR1 is LNHDA and CDR2 is SQIVND (reference sequence). CDR3 sequence: CASSKLAGDTDTQYF. CDR3 nucleotide sequence: TGTGCCAGTAGTAAACTAGCGGGGGACACAGATACGCAGTATTTT.

To note about this clone: Germline and junction disagree at one end, which may indicate a read error. The chain joins TRBV7-9 to TRBJ1-1; possibly TRBD1 for D (6 bases). The length of the CDR3 is 11 residues. Germline V gene lookup returns CDR1 SEHNR and CDR2 FQNEAQ (reference sequence). This CDR3 reads CSSSPGTWAFF. Written as DNA, the CDR3 is TGTTCCAGCAGCCCCGGGACATGGGCTTTCTTT. Based on the CDR3 plus reference TRBV7-9 and TRBJ1-1, the full variable domain is DTGVSQNPRHKITKRGQNVTFRCDPISEHNRLYWYRQTLGQGPEFLTYFQNEAQLEKSRLLSDRFSAERPKGSFSTLEIQRTEQGDSAMYLCSSSPGTWAFFGQGTRLTVV.

In its sample, this clone was seen once. The chain employs TRBV4-2 and TRBJ2-5, with D perhaps matching TRBD1 (5 bases). V lost 0 bases and J lost 7, with 9 bases in between. This CDR3 region has 13 residues. CDR1 and CDR2 from the germline V gene are LGHNA and YNFKEQ. CDR3 protein: CASSQDGQGTQYF. The CDR3 DNA reads as TGTGCCAGCAGCCAAGACGGTCAGGGGACCCAGTACTTC.

The V and J genes are TRBV27 and TRBJ2-2; 9 nucleotides match TRBD2. Trimming at V came to 2 bases and at J to 3 bases, leaving 4 bases not matched to a gene. The CDR3 is 16 amino acids. The germline V gene encodes CDR1 MNHEY and CDR2 SMNVEV (reference sequence). This CDR3 reads CASSLRRGGDTGELFF. As DNA, the CDR3 is TGTGCCAGCAGTTTAAGGCGGGGGGGGGACACCGGGGAGCTGTTTTTT.

The chain couples TRBV7-9 to TRBJ2-1; 8 positions agree with TRBD1. With V trimmed by 4 bases and J by 7 bases, 6 bases remained unmatched. Per germline, CDR1 SEHNR and CDR2 FQNEAQ (reference sequence). CDR3 length: 14 amino acids. The CDR3 nucleotides read TGTGCCAGCAGCTCATTGGACAGGGTGAATGAGCAGTTCTTC. Translated: CASSSLDRVNEQFF.

This clone was recorded once. The chain links TRBV29-1 to TRBJ2-3; TRBD2 matches at 13 bases. The CDR3 is 15 residues long. Trimming removed 3 bases from V and 1 base from J; junction bases left unmatched: 1. Germline V gene sequence: CDR1 SQVTM, CDR2 ANQGSEA. CDR3 sequence (DNA): TGCAGCGTTGACGGGACTAGCGGGGGCACAGATACGCAGTATTTT. Protein sequence: CSVDGTSGGTDTQYF.

The chain carries TRBV19 and TRBJ1-2; D is perhaps TRBD1 (6 bases). Germline V gene data show CDR1 as LNHDA and CDR2 as SQIVND (reference sequence). Trimming pared 7 bases from V and 5 bases from J, leaving 20 bases between. The CDR3 totals 15 residues. CDR3: CASTPEDSRRYGYTF. The CDR3 DNA reads as TGTGCCAGTACCCCTGAGGACAGTAGAAGGTATGGCTACACCTTC.

This sequence joins TRBV14 and TRBJ2-3, with TRBD2 matching 9 bases. CDR3 length: 14 residues. J was trimmed by 5 bases and V by 4 bases; bases with no gene match: 4. Germline values: CDR1 SGHDN, CDR2 FVKESK. The CDR3 loop reads CASSRSGGGDTQYF. CDR3 DNA sequence: TGTGCCAGCAGCCGTAGCGGGGGAGGAGATACGCAGTATTTT.

The chain couples TRBV6-1 to TRBJ2-3, with D perhaps matching TRBD2 (6 bases). This CDR3 is built from 15 residues. With 3 bases removed from V and 0 bases from J, the gap between germline ends came to 10 bases. Germline V lookup: CDR1 MNHNS, CDR2 SASEGT. For the CDR3, the DNA is TGTGCCAGCAGTGATGGGAGGTCTAGCACAGATACGCAGTATTTT. Translated: CASSDGRSSTDTQYF.

The chain couples TRBV18 to TRBJ2-5; no clear D gene. This CDR3 spans 14 amino acids. The germline V gene encodes CDR1 KGHSH and CDR2 LQKENI. The germline V and J ends were trimmed by 3 bases and 4 bases, with 12 bases remaining between them. DNA of the CDR3: TGTGCCAGCTCACCTACTCCCGTTGGAGAGACCCAGTACTTC. Residues: CASSPTPVGETQYF.

The chain couples TRBV19 to TRBJ1-2; no clear D gene. Germline V lookup: CDR1 LNHDA, CDR2 SQIVND (reference sequence). This CDR3 has 15 amino acids. V shed 4 bases and J shed 0 bases, with 12 bases lying between them. The CDR3 region is CASSSLLAANYGYTF. In DNA, the CDR3 is TGTGCCAGTAGTAGTTTGTTGGCAGCTAACTATGGCTACACCTTC.

The V and J genes are TRBV6-6 and TRBJ1-2, with D unclear. The CDR3 consists of 14 residues. Germline V CDR1 and CDR2: MNHNY, SVGAGI (reference sequence). V dropped 6 bases and J dropped 0 bases, with 11 bases sitting between them. In nucleotides, the CDR3 is TGTGCCAGCAGCCGTGACGGGACTAACTATGGCTACACCTTC. This encodes CASSRDGTNYGYTF.